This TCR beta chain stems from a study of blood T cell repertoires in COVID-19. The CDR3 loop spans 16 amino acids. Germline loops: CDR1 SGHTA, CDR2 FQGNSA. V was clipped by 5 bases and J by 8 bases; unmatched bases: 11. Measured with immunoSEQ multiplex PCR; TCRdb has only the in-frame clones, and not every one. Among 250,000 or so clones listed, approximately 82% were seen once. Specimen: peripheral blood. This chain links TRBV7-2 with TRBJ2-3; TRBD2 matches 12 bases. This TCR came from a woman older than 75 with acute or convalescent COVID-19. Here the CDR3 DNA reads TGTGCCAGCAGCACGGACCTAGCGGGAGGGCTAAGTACGCAGTATTTT. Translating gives CASSTDLAGGLSTQYF.